This T cell receptor beta chain was captured in a study of T cells in Graves' hyperthyroidism and ophthalmopathy. TCR beta CDR3 region amplification was performed from RNA transcripts. Carried out on the TCR CDR3, a first-round RT-PCR used the HTBI primer set. Each CDR3 protein gets one entry after TCRdb re-called the multiplex PCR reads with MiXCR. The sample lists some 740,000 distinct CDR3 sequences; around 15% were seen once. This clonotype was picked up a small number of times. Patients showing uncontrolled infection, other autoimmune disease, pregnancy or lactation were ineligible. This CDR3 comprises 13 residues. Germline loops: CDR1 DFQATT, CDR2 SNEGSKA (reference sequence). The V and J ends lost 5 bases and 9 bases, in that order; junction bases with no gene match: 10.

The sample taken for sequencing was blood. The receptor's source is a woman under 30 with Graves' hyperthyroidism. This rearrangement joins TRBV20-1 to TRBJ2-7; 10 positions match TRBD1. The CDR3 DNA sequence: TGCAGTGCTGGGAGGACAGGGGGAACGGGGCAGTACTTC. This translates into CSAGRTGGTGQYF.